Presented here are 21 T cell receptor beta chains from one specimen sequenced in a study of shared clonotypes between healthy human individuals. Only CD45RO-negative cells positively selected for CCR7 counted as naive CD8 cells, so terminally differentiated effector memory CD45RA+ cells were excluded. TCRdb's table, derived via immunoSEQ multiplex PCR, lists solely in-frame clones and lacks some. The table lists more than 2 million clones, over 85% of them singletons, with around 1.1% in the top ten. The sequencing input was naive CD8+ T cells sorted from blood. All receptors come from a man aged 18 to 30 in good health.

A remark on this clone: Other DNA sequences in this sample translate to the same CDR3. The rearrangement links TRBV4-3 to TRBJ2-7; D is perhaps TRBD1 (6 bases). Per germline, CDR1 LGHNA and CDR2 YSLEER. The CDR3 extends over 14 amino acids. V shed 1 base and J shed 2 bases, with 9 bases lying between them. CDR3 loop: CASSQVEGAYEQYF. In nucleotides, the CDR3 is TGCGCCAGCAGCCAAGTAGAGGGGGCCTACGAGCAGTACTTC.

The chain carries TRBV9 and TRBJ2-3; tentatively, D is TRBD1 (5 bases). Between the trimmed V and J ends, which lost 4 bases and 1 base, there was a span of 7 bases. CDR3 size: 13 residues. CDR1 and CDR2 from the germline V gene are SGDLS and YYNGEE. CDR3 nucleotide sequence: TGTGCCAGCAGCAAAGGGGGCACAGATACGCAGTATTTT. Protein product: CASSKGGTDTQYF.

V usage is TRBV9 and J usage is TRBJ1-4, with 8 bases that match TRBD1. The germline V gene has CDR1 SGDLS and CDR2 YYNGEE. Losses at the gene ends were 0 bases for V and 14 bases for J; bases not matched to a gene: 15. The CDR3 has 16 residues. The CDR3 protein is CASSVVVGTGLGGLFF. DNA for the CDR3: TGTGCCAGCAGCGTAGTGGTCGGGACAGGTCTAGGAGGGCTGTTTTTT.

The chain couples TRBV13 to TRBJ2-7, with D perhaps matching TRBD2 (5 bases). Germline V lookup: CDR1 PRHDT, CDR2 FYEKMQ (reference sequence). The CDR3 contains 15 residues. V gave up 3 bases and J gave up 4 bases, with 16 bases separating them. CDR3 coding DNA: TGTGCCAGCAGCTTCCGTCCTGCGACTACTTACGAGCAGTACTTC. Translated, it gives CASSFRPATTYEQYF.

The chain uses TRBV25-1 and TRBJ1-3; the D is unclear. V was cut by 2 bases and J by 2 bases, with 7 bases left in between. This CDR3 is built from 14 residues. Looked up from germline, CDR1 is MGHDK and CDR2 is SYGVNS. The CDR3 region has the DNA TGTGCCAGCAGTGAAGGGGTTGCTGGAAACACCATATATTTT. It translates to CASSEGVAGNTIYF. The entire variable domain, with the rest obtained from reference TRBV25-1 and TRBJ1-3, is as follows: EADIYQTPRYLVIGTGKKITLECSQTMGHDKMYWYQQDPGMELHLIHYSYGVNSTEKGDLSSESTVSRIRTEHFPLTLESARPSHTSQYLCASSEGVAGNTIYFGEGSWLTVV.

With respect to this clone: Other DNA sequences in this sample translate to the same CDR3. The chain recombines TRBV27 with TRBJ2-7; D unresolved. The CDR3 consists of 13 residues. V lost 2 bases and J lost 2, with 7 bases in between. CDR1 is MNHEY, CDR2 SMNVEV, per germline (reference sequence). The CDR3 sequence is CASSLGQTYEQYF. CDR3 nucleotide sequence: TGTGCCAGCAGTTTAGGGCAGACCTACGAGCAGTACTTC.

This chain connects TRBV2 to TRBJ2-5; TRBD2 agrees at 7 bases. The ends lost 0 bases at V and 6 bases at J; junction bases unmatched: 7. The CDR3 consists of 15 residues. Germline V gene sequence: CDR1 SNHLY, CDR2 FYNNEI. In nucleotides, the CDR3 is TGTGCCAGCAGTGAAGCACGGACTAGTGTACAGACCCAGTACTTC. As protein: CASSEARTSVQTQYF.

This clone turned up a few times. V is TRBV4-2 and J is TRBJ1-1; D call uncertain. Per germline, CDR1 LGHNA and CDR2 YNFKEQ. Trimming cost V 0 bases and J 5 bases, with 10 bases left between them. This CDR3 is built from 14 residues. CDR3 amino acids: CASSQEYVATEAFF. The DNA for the CDR3 is TGTGCCAGCAGCCAAGAATATGTGGCTACTGAAGCTTTCTTT.

This chain uses TRBV15 with TRBJ2-2; 9 nucleotides line up with TRBD2. Germline V gene data show CDR1 as LNHNV and CDR2 as YYDKDF (reference sequence). V trimming: 10 bases; J trimming: 3 bases; junction bases outside the gene matches: 9. The CDR3 has 15 amino acids. CDR3 protein: CAIGMGLADTGELFF. In DNA form, the CDR3 reads TGTGCCATTGGAATGGGACTAGCTGACACCGGGGAGCTGTTTTTT.

The rearrangement joins TRBV7-9 to TRBJ2-7; D not certain. V was shortened by 0 bases and J by 1 base, with 13 bases between the two germline ends. CDR1 and CDR2 (germline): SEHNR, FQNEAQ (reference sequence). The CDR3 is made up of 16 amino acids. The CDR3 here is CASSLAVWTNSYEQYF. The CDR3 region has the DNA TGTGCCAGCAGCTTAGCAGTTTGGACGAATTCCTACGAGCAGTACTTC.

This chain uses TRBV7-9 with TRBJ2-7, with D unresolved. This CDR3 is built from 13 residues. Trimming left V 5 bases short and J 2 bases short, with 10 bases between. Germline lookup yields CDR1 SEHNR and CDR2 FQNEAQ (reference sequence). The CDR3 DNA is TGTGCCAGCAGCACGACGGCGACCTACGAGCAGTACTTC. It codes for CASSTTATYEQYF. Using reference TRBV7-9 and TRBJ2-7 for the parts outside the CDR3, the full variable domain is DTGVSQNPRHKITKRGQNVTFRCDPISEHNRLYWYRQTLGQGPEFLTYFQNEAQLEKSRLLSDRFSAERPKGSFSTLEIQRTEQGDSAMYLCASSTTATYEQYFGPGTRLTVT.

The chain uses TRBV7-2 and TRBJ2-2; D is ambiguous. Germline V gene data show CDR1 as SGHTA and CDR2 as FQGNSA. Trimming stripped 6 bases from V and 6 bases from J, with 14 bases between. The CDR3 spans 14 residues. The CDR3 reads CASRFPGNAGELFF. CDR3 coding DNA: TGTGCCAGCAGGTTTCCGGGCAACGCCGGGGAGCTGTTTTTT.

Turning to this clone: This sample also contains other DNA sequences that code for the same CDR3. The chain recombines TRBV2 with TRBJ1-1; D gene unclear. CDR3 length equals 11 residues. V was shortened by 6 bases and J by 2 bases, with 4 bases between the two germline ends. The germline V gene has CDR1 SNHLY and CDR2 FYNNEI. For the CDR3, the DNA is TGTGCCAGCAGCTCCAACACTGAAGCTTTCTTT. This codes for CASSSNTEAFF. The variable domain in full, with the rest retrieved from reference TRBV2 and TRBJ1-1, is EPEVTQTPSHQVTQMGQEVILRCVPISNHLYFYWYRQILGQKVEFLVSFYNNEISEKSEIFDDQFSVERPDGSNFTLKIRSTKLEDSAMYFCASSSNTEAFFGQGTRLTVV.

The chain carries TRBV5-5 and TRBJ1-2; possible D gene TRBD1, 6 bases. Germline V gene sequence: CDR1 SGHKS, CDR2 YYEKEE (reference sequence). Trimming pared 0 bases from V and 3 bases from J, leaving 12 bases between. The CDR3 covers 15 residues. Here the CDR3 DNA reads TGTGCCAGCAGCTTGGCGTCAGGGGTTTACTATGGCTACACCTTC. As protein: CASSLASGVYYGYTF.

The chain couples TRBV2 to TRBJ2-5; 9 positions agree with TRBD1. Germline V gives CDR1 SNHLY, CDR2 FYNNEI. The V gene end was trimmed by 4 bases and the J gene end by 4 bases; junction bases not matched to a gene: 4. The CDR3 extends over 14 amino acids. CDR3 DNA: TGTGCCAGCAGTGGGGACAGGGACGTAGAGACCCAGTACTTC. This translates into CASSGDRDVETQYF.

The chain joins TRBV10-3 to TRBJ2-3; 9 bases agree with TRBD2. Unmatched junction bases numbered 5, after V lost 10 bases and J lost 0 bases. From germline, CDR1 is ENHRY and CDR2 SYGVKD. The CDR3 loop spans 14 amino acids. The CDR3 here is CATLAGSSTDTQYF. CDR3 nucleotides: TGTGCCACCCTAGCGGGGTCTAGCACAGATACGCAGTATTTT.

In the case of this clone: Relative to the germline gene, one junction end is altered; a read error may explain this. This chain links TRBV6-6 with TRBJ2-7; D is possibly TRBD1 (7 bases). Germline V gives CDR1 MNHNY, CDR2 SVGAGI (reference sequence). The CDR3 has 11 residues. The CDR3: CASSRRGTVLF. The CDR3 DNA reads TGTGCCAGCAGCCGGAGGGGGACAGTACTGTTC.

A remark on this clone: This sample includes further DNA sequences coding for the same CDR3. The gene calls are TRBV7-3 and TRBJ2-2; TRBD2 matches 9 bases. J lost 3 bases, V lost 3 bases, and 2 bases had no gene match. This CDR3 region has 15 residues. Germline V gene sequence: CDR1 SGHTA, CDR2 FQGTGA. For the CDR3, the DNA is TGTGCCAGCAGCTTCAGCGGGGGGTACACCGGGGAGCTGTTTTTT. The encoded protein is CASSFSGGYTGELFF.

This chain joins TRBV7-9 and TRBJ2-7, with TRBD2 as a possible D gene (6 bases). The CDR3 runs to 15 residues. V shed 0 bases and J shed 3 bases, with 12 bases lying between them. Germline V lookup: CDR1 SEHNR, CDR2 FQNEAQ (reference sequence). CDR3 bases: TGTGCCAGCAGCTTAGCCCGGGACTTCAACTACGAGCAGTACTTC. Its protein product is CASSLARDFNYEQYF.

V and J are TRBV6-5 and TRBJ2-2, with 9 positions matching TRBD1. V gave up 11 bases and J gave up 0 bases; unmatched junction bases: 7. Looked up from germline, CDR1 is MNHEY and CDR2 is SVGAGI. This CDR3 region has 15 residues. CDR3 residues: CAAQGTGPNTGELFF. CDR3 in DNA: TGTGCCGCCCAGGGGACAGGGCCGAACACCGGGGAGCTGTTTTTT.

This rearrangement joins TRBV5-1 to TRBJ2-5; 11 nucleotides align to TRBD1. The CDR3 has 16 residues. With 4 bases clipped from V and 4 bases from J, the junction kept 9 bases outside the gene matches. Germline CDR1 SGHRS, CDR2 YFSETQ. Here the CDR3 DNA reads TGCGCCAGCAGCACATCCGGGACAGGGGGACGAGAGACCCAGTACTTC. This encodes CASSTSGTGGRETQYF.